This T cell receptor (beta chain) was retrieved from a study of OX40 agonist ivuxolimab in advanced cancers. General notes on the study: Ivuxolimab was a fully human IgG2 agonistic monoclonal antibody targeting the costimulatory receptor OX40 (CD134). Prior anti-PD-1, anti-PD-L1 or anti-CTLA-4 therapy was permitted, and approximately 40% of dose-escalation patients had received checkpoint inhibitors. The paper reports the monotherapy dose-escalation portion (N of about 50 patients) of the phase I ivuxolimab trial. Partial responses were achieved by three dose-escalation patients, of whom one had hepatocellular carcinoma and two had cutaneous melanoma. In the dose-escalation cohort, more than 75% of patients were male, and the mean age was approximately 60 years, with a range of roughly 20 to 79. Intravenous ivuxolimab was administered to patients every 2 weeks at six dose levels: 0.01, 0.1, 0.3, 1.5, 3 and 10 mg/kg. The purpose of peripheral TCRbeta sequencing was to test whether ivuxolimab changed TCR sequence diversity and led to clonal T-cell expansion. Of the roughly 50 dose-escalation patients, hepatocellular carcinoma was present in 19, melanoma in roughly 15, renal cell carcinoma in 9 and head and neck cancer in 9.

Remarks on this clone: Its antigen is not yet known. No base qualities exist here, and no much larger clone lies one base off it.

For sequencing of the TCRbeta CDR3 region, genomic DNA was extracted from the sorted cells. The immunoSEQ Assay was used for sequencing of TCRbeta CDR3 regions. TCRdb mirrors the immuneACCESS table, restricted to in-frame sequences. Some clones are absent from its copies; in checked studies, under half trace to an unresolved V gene, and the reason for the others is unknown. For this sample the table gives 20,000 to 25,000 clones, of which around 84% were detected only once. The ten largest account for more than 25% of the sample. Taken from cysteine to phenylalanine, the CDR3 has 15 residues. Of the read, only the CDR3 DNA is kept; its 45 bases are in frame from base 1. The germline V gene supplies CDR1 KGHSH and CDR2 LQKENI. Cut back by 3 bases and 1 base, the V and J ends lie 12 bases apart. Patients with a history of autoimmune disease or receiving systemic immunosuppression were excluded from the trial. Peripheral blood for TCR sequencing was collected from all dose cohorts at baseline, on cycle 4 day 1, and on cycle 7 day 1. Samples came from an open-label, multicenter, first-in-human phase I dose-escalation trial of ivuxolimab. Adults with locally advanced or metastatic melanoma, renal cell, hepatocellular, or head and neck squamous cell carcinoma were enrolled in the trial. Before TCR sequencing, CD4+ T cells and CD8+ T cells from peripheral blood were sorted into separate populations.

Paper-wide results and their limitations: In the 0.1-3.0 mg/kg groups, partial responders had among the lowest normalized peripheral clonal expansion, particularly in CD8+ T cells. The antigen specificity of the clonally expanded peripheral T cells was not determined. On average, CD8+ T cells showed more expanded clones than CD4+ T cells after ivuxolimab. Clonal expansion of both CD4+ and CD8+ blood T cells was observed from baseline to week 6 at doses 0.1 to 3.0 mg/kg. Low levels of normalized T-cell clonal expansion were also seen in some patients who did not respond.

This sequence was found in an adult with an advanced solid tumor such as melanoma, head and neck, liver or kidney cancer. The rearranged chain carries TRBV18 and TRBJ1-1; no confident D gene assignment can be made. The sample here was CD4+ or CD8+ T cells sorted from blood, taken in a trial of the OX40 agonist ivuxolimab. DNA sequence: TGTGCCAGCTCACCGTCCGGGAGAAAGAACACTGAAGCTTTCTTT. Its product reads: CASSPSGRKNTEAFF.